One sample yielded the 18 T cell receptor beta chains listed below, sequenced in a study of vaccination and CD4 T cells after COVID-19. This sample's treatment: roughly 11-day PBMC culture with coronavirus spike peptide pools or control peptides (ViraFEST assay). During the years 2011-2018, before the COVID-19 pandemic, the unexposed donor's CD4+ T cells were collected. The Oncomine TCR Beta short-read assay sequenced DNA from cultured CD4+ T cells. Genomic DNA was drawn out of CD4+ T cells grown in culture. TCRdb recomputed calls from the PCR reads with MiXCR, one row per CDR3 protein. This table holds approximately 11,000 distinct CDR3 sequences, about 40% found once. Their antigens are not known. Sequencing used CD4+ T cells from blood, cultured in vitro. Receptors originate from a human donor in good health.

By share, this clonotype counts as medium-sized. The J gene is TRBJ1-5, the V gene TRBV6-2 or TRBV6-3; D ambiguous. The CDR3 covers 12 residues. CDR1 and CDR2 (germline): MNHEY, SVGEGT. The V and J ends lost 8 bases and 0 bases respectively, with 5 bases between them. The CDR3 nucleotides read TGTGCCAGCGCGGATAGCAATCAGCCCCAGCATTTT. It codes for CASADSNQPQHF.

There are a few counts of this clonotype. This sequence joins TRBV19 and TRBJ1-5, with 9 bases fitting TRBD1. The CDR3 is 14 residues long. The V and J ends lost 3 bases and 5 bases, in that order; junction bases with no gene match: 2. Germline CDR1 and CDR2: LNHDA and SQIVND (reference sequence). The CDR3 DNA is TGTGCCAGTAGTATCCGGACAGGGGATCAGCCCCAGCATTTT. Protein product: CASSIRTGDQPQHF.

This clonotype was seen a few times. This chain links TRBV7-9 with TRBJ1-1; D possibly corresponds to TRBD1 (5 bases). The CDR3 is made up of 11 amino acids. V was trimmed by 5 bases and J by 6 bases, leaving 7 bases between them. Germline V gene sequence: CDR1 SEHNR, CDR2 FQNEAQ (reference sequence). The CDR3 sequence: CASSTGPEAFF. CDR3 nucleotide sequence: TGTGCCAGCAGCACGGGGCCTGAAGCTTTCTTT. Together with reference TRBV7-9 and TRBJ1-1, the CDR3 gives the full variable domain: DTGVSQNPRHKITKRGQNVTFRCDPISEHNRLYWYRQTLGQGPEFLTYFQNEAQLEKSRLLSDRFSAERPKGSFSTLEIQRTEQGDSAMYLCASSTGPEAFFGQGTRLTVV.

V is TRBV2 and J is TRBJ1-2, with 9 bases that match TRBD1. This CDR3 spans 16 amino acids. Germline assignment: CDR1 SNHLY and CDR2 FYNNEI. With 6 bases clipped from V and 3 bases from J, the junction kept 11 bases outside the gene matches. The CDR3 sequence: CASRPTKQGADYGYTF. CDR3 bases: TGTGCCAGCAGGCCAACTAAACAGGGGGCGGACTATGGCTACACCTTC.

CDR3 nucleotide sequence: TGTGCCAGCAGTGAATACCGGGGACTAGCGGGAGTCGACAATGAGCAGTTCTTC. It translates to CASSEYRGLAGVDNEQFF. This rearrangement joins TRBV25-1 to TRBJ2-1, with TRBD2 identical over 14 bases. Germline V CDR1 and CDR2: MGHDK, SYGVNS. V shed 0 bases and J 5 bases; nucleotides not matched to a gene: 6. CDR3 length: 18 amino acids.

The chain has TRBV2 and TRBJ2-1, with TRBD2 identical over 13 bases. This CDR3 is 14 amino acids long. J was trimmed by 9 bases and V by 5 bases; bases with no gene match: 4. Germline CDR1 and CDR2: SNHLY and FYNNEI. The CDR3 loop is CASSRTSGSLEQFF. The CDR3 region has the DNA TGTGCCAGCAGTAGGACTAGCGGGAGCCTTGAGCAGTTCTTC.

A few counts support this clonotype. The gene calls are TRBV7-2 and TRBJ2-2; D gene unclear. The CDR3 consists of 16 residues. CDR1 is SGHTA, CDR2 FQGNSA, per germline. V lost 4 bases and J 7 bases, leaving 19 bases between the germline ends. CDR3 region: CASSYDLAARGGELFF. The CDR3 DNA reads as TGTGCCAGCAGCTACGATTTGGCCGCCCGAGGCGGGGAGCTGTTTTTT.

The chain recombines TRBV19 with TRBJ2-1; unclear D gene. Trimming removed 7 bases at V and 7 bases at J, with 14 bases between. CDR1 and CDR2 (germline): LNHDA, SQIVND (reference sequence). The CDR3 sequence is 13 residues long. This CDR3 is CASTDRTRNEQFF. The CDR3 DNA follows: TGTGCCAGTACGGATCGGACCAGGAATGAGCAGTTCTTC.

The V gene is TRBV20-1, the J gene TRBJ2-3; weak D call: TRBD2 (6 bases). Germline assignment: CDR1 DFQATT and CDR2 SNEGSKA (reference sequence). Deletions cut 6 bases from V and 0 bases from J, with 13 bases between. This CDR3 region has 14 residues. The CDR3 sequence is CSAPRAGSTDTQYF. DNA for the CDR3: TGCAGTGCACCTAGAGCGGGCAGCACAGATACGCAGTATTTT.

The CDR3 sequence: CASGRAGPGYTF. CDR3 DNA: TGTGCCAGCGGGAGGGCGGGGCCCGGCTACACCTTC. This sequence joins TRBV6-1 and TRBJ1-2; weak D call: TRBD1 (5 bases). Germline V CDR1 and CDR2: MNHNS, SASEGT. The CDR3 extends over 12 amino acids. The V and J ends lost 8 bases and 8 bases respectively, with 15 bases between them.

V gene TRBV20-1 combines with J gene TRBJ2-3; a possible D gene is TRBD1 (6 bases). The CDR3 loop spans 13 amino acids. CDR1 and CDR2 from the germline V gene are DFQATT and SNEGSKA (reference sequence). Trimming removed 2 bases from V and 8 bases from J, with 14 bases in between. CDR3 nucleotides: TGCAGTGCTAGACGGGGCAGGGGTGCTACGCAGTATTTT. Translated, it gives CSARRGRGATQYF.

The chain has TRBV25-1 and TRBJ1-6, with 7 bases identical to TRBD1. CDR3 length: 15 amino acids. Germline V gene data show CDR1 as MGHDK and CDR2 as SYGVNS. V was pared by 4 bases and J by 7 bases, with 7 bases of the junction left unmatched. The CDR3 protein is CASSGPGGLNSPLHF. Here the CDR3 DNA reads TGTGCCAGCAGTGGTCCAGGGGGTCTCAATTCACCCCTCCACTTT.

This chain connects TRBV25-1 to TRBJ2-1; 8 bases agree with TRBD2. This CDR3 is 16 amino acids long. Germline loops: CDR1 MGHDK, CDR2 SYGVNS. The trim removed 6 bases at V and 0 bases at J, leaving 7 bases unmatched. The CDR3 here is CASSEGAGGSYNEQFF. As DNA, the CDR3 is TGTGCCAGCAGCGAGGGTGCGGGAGGCTCCTACAATGAGCAGTTCTTC.

This clonotype was counted between two and nine times. This chain connects TRBV6-2 or TRBV6-3 to TRBJ2-1; 9 nucleotides agree with TRBD2. From germline, CDR1 is MNHEY and CDR2 SVGEGT. This CDR3 has 15 residues. The trim removed 7 bases at V and 4 bases at J, leaving 8 bases unmatched. The CDR3 loop reads CASTLGLATYNEQFF. CDR3 nucleotides: TGTGCCAGCACTTTAGGACTAGCGACATACAATGAGCAGTTCTTC.

This clonotype occurred a few times. V usage is TRBV27 and J usage is TRBJ2-3; D is undetermined. Germline V CDR1 and CDR2: MNHEY, SMNVEV (reference sequence). The CDR3 contains 12 residues. Trimming stripped 6 bases from V and 3 bases from J, with 7 bases between. CDR3 in amino acids: CASRDLTDTQYF. The CDR3 DNA reads TGTGCCAGCAGGGACCTGACAGATACGCAGTATTTT.

The gene calls are TRBV6-1 and TRBJ1-2; weak D call: TRBD1 (5 bases). From germline, CDR1 is MNHNS and CDR2 SASEGT. This CDR3 has 16 residues. Trimming cost V 3 bases and J 6 bases, with 20 bases left between them. DNA of the CDR3: TGTGCCAGCAGTGAGCGCGGGCGCAGGGTGAAAGATGGCTACACCTTC. Amino acid sequence: CASSERGRRVKDGYTF.

This clonotype was counted between two and nine times. The V call is TRBV2, the J call TRBJ2-1; 10 bases line up with TRBD2. CDR3 length equals 14 residues. V lost 9 bases to trimming and J lost 3 bases; unmatched junction nucleotides: 5. Germline V gene sequence: CDR1 SNHLY, CDR2 FYNNEI. This CDR3 is CASSSSGSYNEQFF. CDR3 DNA sequence: TGTGCCAGTTCGTCTAGCGGGAGCTACAATGAGCAGTTCTTC.

The rearrangement uses TRBV27 and TRBJ1-2; D is perhaps TRBD1 (6 bases). This CDR3 spans 15 amino acids. CDR1 and CDR2 (germline): MNHEY, SMNVEV (reference sequence). The V end was cut by 6 bases, the J end by 6 bases, with 20 bases between. The CDR3 DNA reads TGTGCCAGCAGGTCCAATTACAGGGTTAGCCATGGCTACACCTTC. Protein product: CASRSNYRVSHGYTF.